Below, 2 T cell receptor beta chains from the same sample are listed, as sequenced in a study of cytomegalovirus exposure and HLA in healthy donors. PCR employed 60 Vbeta and 13 Jbeta primers. Profiling relied on immunoSEQ multiplex PCR, and the TCRdb table lists in-frame clones only, not all of them. Here the sample spans 90,000 to 100,000 clones, about four fifths being singletons. Sequenced: PBMCs. Every receptor here comes from a man aged 45-60 years in good health and CMV-seronegative.

CDR3 residues: CASSVDSGRAGTDTQYF. The CDR3 nucleotides are TGTGCCAGCAGCGTTGATAGCGGGAGGGCCGGGACAGATACGCAGTATTTT. This sequence joins TRBV9 and TRBJ2-3, with 11 bases matching TRBD2. The CDR3 runs 17 residues. V gave up 2 bases and J gave up 3 bases; unmatched junction bases: 8. CDR1 SGDLS and CDR2 YYNGEE come from the germline V gene.

This clone has just a few counts. V and J are TRBV27 and TRBJ2-5; 10 bases are a match to TRBD1. CDR3 length: 14 amino acids. The ends lost 5 bases at V and 5 bases at J; junction bases unmatched: 5. Germline V CDR1 and CDR2: MNHEY, SMNVEV (reference sequence). As DNA, the CDR3 is TGTGCCAGCAGTCTTGACAGGGGGCTGGAGACCCAGTACTTC. This gives the protein CASSLDRGLETQYF.